The text below deals with one T cell receptor beta chain. This sample is part of a study of control samples from healthy donors and cancer patients. Sequenced by immunoSEQ multiplex PCR; TCRdb stores in-frame clones only, minus some. The table lists some 140,000 clones, about 94% of them singletons. This sequence was found in a man in his forties in good health. Specimen: blood.

Here the CDR3 DNA reads TGTGCCAGTAGTGGGACAGCCAACACCGGGGAGCTGTTTTTT. Translating gives CASSGTANTGELFF. The chain has TRBV19 and TRBJ2-2; 7 bases fit TRBD1. V was clipped by 5 bases and J by 2 bases; unmatched bases: 2. The CDR3 covers 14 residues. Germline-derived CDR1 and CDR2 are LNHDA and SQIVND (reference sequence).